Shown below are 21 T cell receptor beta chains from a single sample sequenced in a study of shared clonotypes between healthy human individuals. Repertoires were generated with immunoSEQ multiplex PCR, while TCRdb's copy carries only in-frame clones and drops some. Seen here are around 1.9 million clones, 80% to 95% observed once, and the top ten hold about 1.7%. CD8 cells classed as naive were CD45RO-negative and positively selected for CCR7, excluding terminally differentiated effector memory CD45RA+ cells. Sequencing input: naive CD8+ T cells from PBMCs. These receptors all stem from a man aged 18 to 29 in good health. Some clones in this sample may be carry-over from other donors' samples.

The V gene is TRBV27, the J gene TRBJ2-3, with TRBD2 identical over 15 bases. CDR1 MNHEY and CDR2 SMNVEV come from the germline V gene (reference sequence). With 4 bases clipped from V and 6 bases from J, the junction kept 11 bases outside the gene matches. The CDR3 is 18 amino acids. As DNA, the CDR3 is TGTGCCAGCAGTTATCTAAGGACTAGCGGGAGGGGAAAGGATACGCAGTATTTT. Translation gives CASSYLRTSGRGKDTQYF.

V usage is TRBV4-3 and J usage is TRBJ1-3; no reliable D call. The germline V gene has CDR1 LGHNA and CDR2 YSLEER. The CDR3 spans 15 residues. Trimming stripped 2 bases from V and 8 bases from J, with 16 bases between. The CDR3 loop is CASSQRDLQGDTIYF. The CDR3, as DNA: TGCGCCAGCAGCCAAAGGGATCTACAAGGAGACACCATATATTTT.

V usage is TRBV28 and J usage is TRBJ2-3; D gene ambiguous. Germline values: CDR1 MDHEN, CDR2 SYDVKM. This CDR3 has 13 amino acids. V lost 3 bases, J lost 5 bases, and 9 bases lay in between. CDR3 in amino acids: CASSFGLGDTQYF. The CDR3 DNA follows: TGTGCCAGCAGTTTTGGATTGGGAGATACGCAGTATTTT. The full variable domain, with the rest looked up from reference TRBV28 and TRBJ2-3, is DVKVTQSSRYLVKRTGEKVFLECVQDMDHENMFWYRQDPGLGLRLIYFSYDVKMKEKGDIPEGYSVSREKKERFSLILESASTNQTSMYLCASSFGLGDTQYFGPGTRLTVL.

The rearrangement links TRBV4-1 to TRBJ1-1; D is ambiguous. The CDR3 has 13 amino acids. V lost 3 bases and J lost 2, with 7 bases in between. CDR1 and CDR2 (germline): MGHRA, YSYEKL. The CDR3 region has the DNA TGCGCCAGCAGCCAGGGAGACAACACTGAAGCTTTCTTT. Translated, it gives CASSQGDNTEAFF.

The genes are TRBV5-4 and TRBJ1-2, with no clear D. Between the trimmed V and J ends, which lost 2 bases and 8 bases, there was a span of 16 bases. The CDR3 runs to 14 residues. Germline V lookup: CDR1 SGHNT, CDR2 YYREEE (reference sequence). CDR3 in DNA: TGTGCCAGCAGCTTTAACGGTGGAAAGGTCGGCTACACCTTC. Protein: CASSFNGGKVGYTF.

The chain combines TRBV7-9 with TRBJ2-7; D is ambiguous. Trimming took 5 bases from V and 2 from J, leaving 7 bases between them. The CDR3 length is 12 residues. The germline CDR1 and CDR2 sequences are SEHNR and FQNEAQ (reference sequence). CDR3 residues: CASSARPYEQYF. The CDR3, as DNA: TGTGCCAGCAGCGCTCGCCCCTACGAGCAGTACTTC.

This chain links TRBV28 with TRBJ2-2; a weak D match, TRBD1 (6 bases). Per germline, CDR1 MDHEN and CDR2 SYDVKM. The V end lost 1 base, the J end lost 7 bases, and 10 bases lay between the germline ends. This CDR3 has 14 residues. The CDR3 DNA reads TGTGCCAGCAGTTTATACAGGGCGGGCGGGGAGCTGTTTTTT. Protein: CASSLYRAGGELFF.

The chain couples TRBV29-1 to TRBJ2-5; maybe TRBD1 (5 bases). Gene TRBJ2-7 matches the end of the DNA better, so the J call may be wrong. The CDR3 consists of 15 residues. Germline assignment: CDR1 SQVTM and CDR2 ANQGSEA. The CDR3 DNA sequence: TGCAGCGTTGAAGGTCAGGGCATAAAAAGCTACGAGCAGTACTTC. This gives the protein CSVEGQGIKSYEQYF.

The genes are TRBV19 and TRBJ1-1, with D uncertain. The CDR3 is 14 residues long. The ends were cut back, 5 bases at V and 4 bases at J, with 14 bases in the middle. Looked up from germline, CDR1 is LNHDA and CDR2 is SQIVND (reference sequence). CDR3 in DNA: TGTGCCAGTAGTCCCGGCCCTTGGGGCACTGAAGCTTTCTTT. This encodes CASSPGPWGTEAFF.

This chain links TRBV7-8 with TRBJ2-1, with TRBD2 matching over 11 bases. V was clipped by 1 base and J by 6 bases; unmatched bases: 5. CDR1 and CDR2 from the germline V gene are SGHVS and FQNEAQ. The CDR3 totals 16 residues. The CDR3 loop reads CASSLEASGRFNEQFF. In DNA form, the CDR3 reads TGTGCCAGCAGCTTAGAGGCTAGCGGGAGGTTCAATGAGCAGTTCTTC. Supplemented by reference TRBV7-8 and TRBJ2-1, the full variable domain reads GAGVSQSPRYKVAKRGQDVALRCDPISGHVSLFWYQQALGQGPEFLTYFQNEAQLDKSGLPSDRFFAERPEGSVSTLKIQRTQQEDSAVYLCASSLEASGRFNEQFFGPGTRLTVL.

The rearrangement joins TRBV10-3 to TRBJ2-1; no reliable D call. Germline V gene data show CDR1 as ENHRY and CDR2 as SYGVKD. Trimming took off 3 bases at V and 7 bases at J, with 7 bases between the two ends. This CDR3 is 12 amino acids long. This CDR3 reads CAISDALNEQFF. The CDR3 coding sequence is TGTGCCATCAGTGATGCGTTGAATGAGCAGTTCTTC.

CDR3 bases: TGTGCCAGCAGCCTCTCAATGGCCGGATTCTACGAGCAGTACTTC. Its protein is CASSLSMAGFYEQYF. The chain is built from TRBV6-5 and TRBJ2-7, with D uncertain. Trimming removed 6 bases at V and 3 bases at J, with 18 bases between. From germline, CDR1 is MNHEY and CDR2 SVGAGI. The CDR3 covers 15 residues.

This chain connects TRBV5-1 to TRBJ2-7; unclear D gene. CDR1 and CDR2 from the germline V gene are SGHRS and YFSETQ. CDR3 length equals 15 residues. The V gene lost 1 base and the J gene lost 2 bases, with 13 bases spanning the gap. Written as DNA, the CDR3 is TGCGCCAGCAGCTTGTTGTTGGCAGGTCCCTACGAGCAGTACTTC. Its protein product is CASSLLLAGPYEQYF.

The chain couples TRBV5-1 to TRBJ1-2, with a tentative D call TRBD1 (6 bases). Trimming took 0 bases from V and 5 from J, leaving 11 bases between them. Germline CDR1 reads SGHRS; CDR2 reads YFSETQ. This CDR3 comprises 14 residues. CDR3 coding DNA: TGCGCCAGCAGCTTGGCCAGGGGTGAATATGGCTACACCTTC. This translates into CASSLARGEYGYTF.

Remarks on this clone: Other nucleotide sequences in the sample specify the same CDR3. This sequence joins TRBV7-8 and TRBJ2-7; D remains ambiguous. Germline V gene lookup returns CDR1 SGHVS and CDR2 FQNEAQ. V lost 1 base and J 1 base, leaving 5 bases between the germline ends. This CDR3 comprises 13 residues. This chain's CDR3 is CASSLGESYEQYF. The CDR3 coding sequence is TGTGCCAGCAGCTTAGGGGAATCCTACGAGCAGTACTTC. Variable domain in full (rest from reference TRBV7-8 and TRBJ2-7): GAGVSQSPRYKVAKRGQDVALRCDPISGHVSLFWYQQALGQGPEFLTYFQNEAQLDKSGLPSDRFFAERPEGSVSTLKIQRTQQEDSAVYLCASSLGESYEQYFGPGTRLTVT.

This chain connects TRBV11-2 to TRBJ2-2; 10 bases match TRBD1. CDR3 length: 17 amino acids. The germline V gene has CDR1 SGHAT and CDR2 FQNNGV. Trimming cost V 2 bases and J 5 bases; bases outside gene matches: 8. DNA for the CDR3: TGTGCCAGCAGCTTATGGGGGACAGGGGCGAGGACCGGGGAGCTGTTTTTT. It is translated as CASSLWGTGARTGELFF.

The rearrangement joins TRBV27 to TRBJ2-7, with D possibly being TRBD1 (6 bases). The CDR3 sequence is 14 residues long. The germline gives CDR1 MNHEY, CDR2 SMNVEV (reference sequence). V shed 1 base and J shed 8 bases, with 15 bases lying between them. The CDR3 reads CASSLLGQRVKQYF. CDR3 coding DNA: TGTGCCAGCAGTTTATTGGGACAAAGAGTGAAGCAGTACTTC.

The CDR3 protein is CASIYRDPLGHEQFF. The CDR3 DNA follows: TGTGCCAGCATCTATCGGGACCCGCTGGGGCATGAGCAGTTCTTC. The V and J genes are TRBV6-1 and TRBJ2-1; D might be TRBD1 or TRBD2, each matching 5 bases. Trimming cost V 7 bases and J 8 bases, with 21 bases left between them. Germline V gene data show CDR1 as MNHNS and CDR2 as SASEGT. This CDR3 has 15 residues.

This sequence joins TRBV11-2 and TRBJ1-1; a possible D gene is TRBD1 (5 bases). V lost 1 base and J 1 base, leaving 16 bases between the germline ends. CDR1 and CDR2 from the germline V gene are SGHAT and FQNNGV. This CDR3 comprises 17 residues. The CDR3: CASSLGLPIGANTEAFF. The DNA of the CDR3 is TGTGCCAGCAGCTTAGGATTACCCATTGGGGCGAACACTGAAGCTTTCTTT.

This chain connects TRBV10-2 to TRBJ1-6, with 7 bases aligning to TRBD1. With V trimmed by 5 bases and J by 0 bases, 4 bases remained unmatched. CDR1 and CDR2 (germline): WSHSY, SAAADI. The CDR3 has 16 amino acids. CDR3 bases: TGCGCCAGCAGTCCGGGACAGAGCTCCTATAATTCACCCCTCCACTTT. Translated: CASSPGQSSYNSPLHF.

This chain connects TRBV19 to TRBJ2-7, with 7 bases identical to TRBD1. Germline V lookup: CDR1 LNHDA, CDR2 SQIVND (reference sequence). The trim removed 5 bases at V and 2 bases at J, leaving 3 bases unmatched. The CDR3 consists of 13 residues. The CDR3 region is CASSVGTAYEQYF. The CDR3 region has the DNA TGTGCCAGTAGTGTCGGGACAGCCTACGAGCAGTACTTC.